The next 5 T cell receptor beta chains were all read from a single sample in a study of Graves' ophthalmopathy and Graves' hyperthyroidism. TCR beta CDR3 regions were amplified from RNA transcripts. Scientists carried out first-round RT-PCR using HTBI primers and then a second-round multiplex PCR. TCRdb fed the multiplex PCR reads into MiXCR, producing one record per CDR3 protein. The table shows roughly 400,000 distinct CDR3 sequences, with about 16% occurring only once. Sequencing was carried out using peripheral blood. The receptors derive from a young woman with stable Graves' hyperthyroidism.

This clonotype was observed a few times. The junction differs from germline at one of its ends, possibly a read error. In DNA, the CDR3 is TGTGTCAGCAGCTTGTGGAGGGGAGGGAATAGCAATCAGCCTCAGCATTTT. Translating it yields CVSSLWRGGNSNQPQHF. The rearrangement joins TRBV5-4 to TRBJ1-5; D is possibly TRBD1 (5 bases). The CDR3 loop spans 17 amino acids. Per the germline V gene, CDR1 is SGHNT and CDR2 is YYREEE (reference sequence).

This clonotype was recorded many times. The chain recombines TRBV12-3 or TRBV12-4 with TRBJ1-3; tentative D call: TRBD1 (6 bases). The CDR3 consists of 15 residues. The germline V and J ends were trimmed by 5 bases and 0 bases, with 11 bases remaining between them. The CDR3 protein is CASSITGISGNTIYF. Here the CDR3 DNA reads TGTGCCAGCAGTATTACAGGGATCTCTGGAAACACCATATATTTT.

This clonotype turned up a few times. The chain couples TRBV18 to TRBJ2-7; D may match TRBD1 or TRBD2 (5 bases each). Germline-derived CDR1 and CDR2 are KGHSH and LQKENI. Between the trimmed V and J ends, which lost 0 bases and 3 bases, there was a span of 12 bases. This CDR3 is 15 amino acids long. CDR3 region: CASSPPGLRGYEQYF. The CDR3 DNA sequence: TGTGCCAGCTCACCACCCGGCTTGAGGGGCTACGAGCAGTACTTC.

With regard to this clonotype: The CDR3 carries no conserved terminal phenylalanine or tryptophan, so it likely arises from a read error. The limits of the CDR3 on the DNA are not certain, so only TCRdb's listed CDR3 is given. The genes are TRBV7-2 and TRBJ2-2. The CDR3 is 16 amino acids long, termini counted. Germline-derived CDR1 and CDR2 are SGHTA and FQGNSA. CDR3 loop: CASSLARTENTGELLL.

This rearrangement joins TRBV7-9 to TRBJ1-1, with D hard to call. Germline CDR1 and CDR2: SEHNR and FQNEAQ (reference sequence). CDR3 size: 14 residues. V lost 1 base and J 4 bases, leaving 10 bases between the germline ends. In DNA, the CDR3 is TGTGCCAGCAGCTTAGATGTTCTCAGCACTGAAGCTTTCTTT. This encodes CASSLDVLSTEAFF.